Included here is one T cell receptor beta chain sequence, with context. Data came from immunoSEQ multiplex PCR; TCRdb stores just in-frame clones and leaves some out. The sample lists about 220,000 clones; approximately 84% were seen once. CDR1 and CDR2 from the germline V gene are KGHDR and SFDVKD. Trimming at V came to 4 bases and at J to 7 bases, leaving 9 bases not matched to a gene. The CDR3 totals 16 residues. The sample comes from a study of blood T cell repertoires in COVID-19. The chain is built from TRBV24-1 and TRBJ2-1; TRBD1 aligns across 10 bases. The TCR originated in a man aged 40-49 years who had recovered from COVID-19. Sequenced: PBMCs or T cells enriched from blood (not recorded which). The CDR3: CATSDPTGGNRNEQFF. CDR3 nucleotides: TGTGCCACCAGTGACCCGACAGGGGGCAATAGGAATGAGCAGTTCTTC.